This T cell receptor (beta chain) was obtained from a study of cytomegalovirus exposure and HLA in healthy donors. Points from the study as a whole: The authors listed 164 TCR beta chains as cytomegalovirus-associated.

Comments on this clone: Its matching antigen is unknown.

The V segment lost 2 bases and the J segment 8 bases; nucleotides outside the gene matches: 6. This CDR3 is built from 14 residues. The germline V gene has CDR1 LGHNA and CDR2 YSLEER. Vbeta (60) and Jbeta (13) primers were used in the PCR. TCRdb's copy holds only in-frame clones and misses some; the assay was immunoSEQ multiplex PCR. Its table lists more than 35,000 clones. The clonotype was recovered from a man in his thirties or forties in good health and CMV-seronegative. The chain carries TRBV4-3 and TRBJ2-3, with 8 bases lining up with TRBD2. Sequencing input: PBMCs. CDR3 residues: CASSQRSSGLTQYF. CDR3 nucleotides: TGCGCCAGCAGCCAAAGATCTAGCGGGCTTACGCAGTATTTT.